The following is a T cell receptor (beta chain) sequence with its context. The antigen is not known. The time point here: newly diagnosed GD, antithyroid drugs for less than 3 months. PBMC RNA served as the TCR library source. The authors diagnosed Graves' disease using American Thyroid Association guidelines. This sample is drawn from a study of regulatory T cells in long-lasting Graves disease. V lost 4 bases, J lost 5 bases, and 14 bases stayed unmatched. CDR1 is MNHEY, CDR2 SVGAGI, per germline. The CDR3 is 17 amino acids. In building TCR beta libraries, iRepertoire HTBI primers were used together with Arm-PCR of CDR3 regions. TCRdb used MiXCR to reprocess the multiplex PCR reads, holding one entry per CDR3 protein. The sample has over 500,000 distinct CDR3 sequences, about 16% seen once. Points from the study as a whole: The study found persistent patients shared more public clonotypes (2,741) than new patients (roughly 880). Persistent disease preferred TRBV28, TRBJ1-2 and TRBJ2-5.

Separately, the same data were catalogued under a study of T cells in Graves' hyperthyroidism and ophthalmopathy. According to that study: Researchers barred patients who had uncontrolled infection, other autoimmune disease, pregnancy or lactation.

This receptor was taken from a man between 18 and 29 years old with Graves disease. This sample comprised peripheral blood mononuclear cells (PBMCs), obtained at new diagnosis, from a patient treated with antithyroid drugs. This chain joins TRBV6-5 and TRBJ2-1; 7 positions match TRBD2. CDR3 sequence: CASSLPLLAIPHNEQFF. In DNA, the CDR3 is TGTGCCAGCAGTTTGCCGTTACTAGCGATTCCCCACAATGAGCAGTTCTTC.